This T cell receptor beta chain came from a study of cytomegalovirus exposure and HLA in healthy donors. With regard to this clone: Its antigen is not known.

Primers included in the PCR were 60 Vbeta and 13 Jbeta primers. The data were produced by immunoSEQ multiplex PCR, yet TCRdb's version contains in-frame clones alone and is incomplete. The data hold 95,000 to 150,000 clones, with 81% observed a single time. Regarding the study as a whole: TCR beta chains associated with HLA were, in a later analysis, more clonally expanded than equally common others. Later analysis associated a missense DCLRE1C variant with TCR beta V- and J-gene trimming. In an earlier analysis, in under 700 donors, most V segments appeared productive either ~87% or ~30% of the time. Highly shared variants forming one cluster were likely a sequencing artifact.

There are 15 residues in the CDR3. V trimming: 4 bases; J trimming: 2 bases; junction bases outside the gene matches: 5. CDR1 MNHNS and CDR2 SASEGT come from the germline V gene. The V call is TRBV6-1, the J call TRBJ2-5; TRBD2 aligns across 9 bases. Sequenced material: PBMCs. This receptor was taken from a man aged 35 to 55 in good health and CMV-seronegative. In nucleotides, the CDR3 is TGTGCCAGCAGTGGGCAGCGGGGGGAACAAGAGACCCAGTACTTC. This codes for CASSGQRGEQETQYF.